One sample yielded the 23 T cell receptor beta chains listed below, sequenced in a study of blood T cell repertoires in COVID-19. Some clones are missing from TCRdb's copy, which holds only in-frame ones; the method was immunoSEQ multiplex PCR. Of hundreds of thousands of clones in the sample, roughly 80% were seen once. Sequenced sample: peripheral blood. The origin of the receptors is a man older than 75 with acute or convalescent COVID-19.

DNA of the CDR3: TGTGCCAGCAGTCCCCCGCAAGTAGCGGGTAAAAACATTCAGTACTTC. Its translation: CASSPPQVAGKNIQYF. The J gene is TRBJ2-4, the V gene TRBV5-4; the match to TRBD2 covers 7 bases. Per germline, CDR1 SGHNT and CDR2 YYREEE (reference sequence). The V segment lost 5 bases and the J segment 4 bases; nucleotides outside the gene matches: 12. The CDR3 length is 16 residues. The whole variable domain, remainder taken from reference TRBV5-4 and TRBJ2-4, is ETGVTQSPTHLIKTRGQQVTLRCSSQSGHNTVSWYQQALGQGPQFIFQYYREEENGRGNFPPRFSGLQFPNYSSELNVNALELDDSALYLCASSPPQVAGKNIQYFGAGTRLSVL.

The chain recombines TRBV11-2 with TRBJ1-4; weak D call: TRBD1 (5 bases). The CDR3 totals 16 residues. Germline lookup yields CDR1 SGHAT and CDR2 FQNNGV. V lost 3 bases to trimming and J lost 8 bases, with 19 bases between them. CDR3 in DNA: TGTGCCAGCAGCTTCCCCTGGGAGGGGAGGTACGAAAAACTGTTTTTT. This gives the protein CASSFPWEGRYEKLFF.

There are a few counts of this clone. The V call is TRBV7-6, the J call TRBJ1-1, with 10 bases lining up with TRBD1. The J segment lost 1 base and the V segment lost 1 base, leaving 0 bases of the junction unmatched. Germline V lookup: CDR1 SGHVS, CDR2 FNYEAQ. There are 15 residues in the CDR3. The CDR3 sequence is CASSLGTGGNTEAFF. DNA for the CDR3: TGTGCCAGCAGCTTAGGGACAGGGGGGAACACTGAAGCTTTCTTT.

CDR3 coding DNA: TGTGCCACCAGCAGAGATAGGGGCCGTGGAAACACCATATATTTT. It encodes CATSRDRGRGNTIYF. The V gene is TRBV15, the J gene TRBJ1-3, with D perhaps matching TRBD1 (5 bases). V was shortened by 0 bases and J by 3 bases, with 9 bases between the two germline ends. CDR3 size: 15 residues. The germline V gene encodes CDR1 LNHNV and CDR2 YYDKDF (reference sequence).

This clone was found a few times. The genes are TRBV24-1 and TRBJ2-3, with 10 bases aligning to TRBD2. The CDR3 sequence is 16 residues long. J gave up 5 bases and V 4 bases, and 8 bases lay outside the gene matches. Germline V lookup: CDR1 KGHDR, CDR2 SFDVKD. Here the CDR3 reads CATSDRSGGAIDTQYF. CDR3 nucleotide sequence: TGTGCCACCAGTGACCGAAGCGGGGGGGCCATAGATACGCAGTATTTT.

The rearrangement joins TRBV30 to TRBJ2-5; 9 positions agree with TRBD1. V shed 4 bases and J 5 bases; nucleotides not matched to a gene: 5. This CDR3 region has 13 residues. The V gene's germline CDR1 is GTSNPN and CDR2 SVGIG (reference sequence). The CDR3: CAWIPDRGETQYF. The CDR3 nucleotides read TGTGCCTGGATTCCGGACAGGGGTGAGACCCAGTACTTC. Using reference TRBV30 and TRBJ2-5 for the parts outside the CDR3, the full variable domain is SQTIHQWPATLVQPVGSPLSLECTVEGTSNPNLYWYRQAAGRGLQLLFYSVGIGQISSEVPQNLSASRPQDRQFILSSKKLLLSDSGFYLCAWIPDRGETQYFGPGTRLLVL.

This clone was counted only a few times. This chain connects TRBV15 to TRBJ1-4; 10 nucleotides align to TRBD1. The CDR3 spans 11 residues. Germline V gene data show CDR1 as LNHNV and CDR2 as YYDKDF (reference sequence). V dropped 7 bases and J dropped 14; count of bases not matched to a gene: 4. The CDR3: CATTPGQGLFF. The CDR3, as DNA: TGTGCCACCACCCCGGGACAGGGGCTGTTTTTT.

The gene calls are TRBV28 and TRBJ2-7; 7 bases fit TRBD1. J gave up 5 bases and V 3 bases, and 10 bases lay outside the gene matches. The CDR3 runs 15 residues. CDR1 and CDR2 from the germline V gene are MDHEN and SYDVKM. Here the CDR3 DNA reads TGTGCCAGCAGTTTTGCCGGGACAGTCAGCCACGAGCAGTACTTC. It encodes CASSFAGTVSHEQYF.

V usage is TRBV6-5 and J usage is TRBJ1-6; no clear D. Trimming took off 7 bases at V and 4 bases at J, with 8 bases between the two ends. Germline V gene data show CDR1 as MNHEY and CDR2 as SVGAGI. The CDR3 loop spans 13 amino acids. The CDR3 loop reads CASNRDYNSPLHF. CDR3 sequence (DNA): TGTGCCAGCAACCGGGATTATAATTCACCCCTCCACTTT.

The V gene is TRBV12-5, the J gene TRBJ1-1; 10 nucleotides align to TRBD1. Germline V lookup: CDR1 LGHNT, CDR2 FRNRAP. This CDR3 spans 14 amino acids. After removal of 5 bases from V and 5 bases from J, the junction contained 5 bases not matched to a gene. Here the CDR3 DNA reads TGTGCTAGTGGTCGGACAGGGGGTGGTACTGAAGCTTTCTTT. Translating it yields CASGRTGGGTEAFF.

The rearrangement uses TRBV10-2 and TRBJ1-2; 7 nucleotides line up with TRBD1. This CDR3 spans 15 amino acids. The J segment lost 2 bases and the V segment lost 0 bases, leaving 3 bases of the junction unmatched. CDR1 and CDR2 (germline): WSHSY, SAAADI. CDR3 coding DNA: TGCGCCAGCAGTGAGTCGATAGGGGGCAACTATGGCTACACCTTC. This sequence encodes CASSESIGGNYGYTF.

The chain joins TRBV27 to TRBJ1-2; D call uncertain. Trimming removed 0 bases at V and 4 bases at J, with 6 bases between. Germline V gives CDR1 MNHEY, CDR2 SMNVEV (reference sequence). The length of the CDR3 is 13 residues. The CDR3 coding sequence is TGTGCCAGCAGTTTATCGTCCGGCTATGGCTACACCTTC. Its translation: CASSLSSGYGYTF.

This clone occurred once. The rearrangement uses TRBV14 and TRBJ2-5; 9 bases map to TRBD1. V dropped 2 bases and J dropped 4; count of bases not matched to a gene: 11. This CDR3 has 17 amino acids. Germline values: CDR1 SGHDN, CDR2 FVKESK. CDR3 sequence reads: CASSQHRGRRRGETQYF. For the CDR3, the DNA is TGTGCCAGCAGCCAACACAGGGGGCGAAGAAGAGGAGAGACCCAGTACTTC.

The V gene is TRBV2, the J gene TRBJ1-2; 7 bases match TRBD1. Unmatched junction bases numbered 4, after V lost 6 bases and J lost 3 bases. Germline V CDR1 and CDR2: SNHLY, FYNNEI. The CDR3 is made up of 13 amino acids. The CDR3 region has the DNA TGTGCCAGCAGGGCAGGGGGTGACTATGGCTACACCTTC. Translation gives CASRAGGDYGYTF.

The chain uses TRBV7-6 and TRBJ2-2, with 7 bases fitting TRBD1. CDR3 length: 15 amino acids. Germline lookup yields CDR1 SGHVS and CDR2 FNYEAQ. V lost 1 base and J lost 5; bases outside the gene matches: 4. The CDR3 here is CASSLERRGTGELFF. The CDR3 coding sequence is TGTGCCAGCAGCTTAGAACGCAGGGGGACCGGGGAGCTGTTTTTT.

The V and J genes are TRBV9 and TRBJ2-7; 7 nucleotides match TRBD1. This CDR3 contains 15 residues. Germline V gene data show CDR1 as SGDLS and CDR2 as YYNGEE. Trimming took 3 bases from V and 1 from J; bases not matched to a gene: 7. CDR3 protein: CASSAGTAPSYEQYF. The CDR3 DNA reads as TGTGCCAGCAGCGCTGGGACAGCACCTTCCTACGAGCAGTACTTC.

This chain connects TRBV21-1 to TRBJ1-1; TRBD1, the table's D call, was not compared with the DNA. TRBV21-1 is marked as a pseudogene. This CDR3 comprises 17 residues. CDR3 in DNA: TGTGCCAGCAGCACGCTGGGAACGGACAGGGAGAACACTGAAGCTTTCTTT. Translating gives CASSTLGTDRENTEAFF.

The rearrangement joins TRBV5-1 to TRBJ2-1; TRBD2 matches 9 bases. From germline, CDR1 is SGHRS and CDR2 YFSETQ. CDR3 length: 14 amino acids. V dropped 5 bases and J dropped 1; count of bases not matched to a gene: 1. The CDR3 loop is CASRAGGSYNEQFF. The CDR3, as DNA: TGCGCCAGCAGGGCGGGAGGGTCCTACAATGAGCAGTTCTTC.

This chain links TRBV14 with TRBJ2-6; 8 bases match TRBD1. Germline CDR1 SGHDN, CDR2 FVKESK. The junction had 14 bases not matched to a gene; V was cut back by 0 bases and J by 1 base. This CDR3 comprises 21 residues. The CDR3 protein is CASSQDPRAGGFLSGANVLTF. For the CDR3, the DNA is TGTGCCAGCAGCCAAGATCCCCGGGCAGGGGGCTTTTTGTCTGGGGCCAACGTCCTGACTTTC.

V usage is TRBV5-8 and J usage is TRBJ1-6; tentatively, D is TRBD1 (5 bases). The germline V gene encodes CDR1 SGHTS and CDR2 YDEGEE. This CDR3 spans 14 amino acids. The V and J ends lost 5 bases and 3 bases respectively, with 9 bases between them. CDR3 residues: CASRKGDYNSPLHF. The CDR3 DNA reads TGTGCCAGCAGGAAAGGGGACTATAATTCACCCCTCCACTTT.

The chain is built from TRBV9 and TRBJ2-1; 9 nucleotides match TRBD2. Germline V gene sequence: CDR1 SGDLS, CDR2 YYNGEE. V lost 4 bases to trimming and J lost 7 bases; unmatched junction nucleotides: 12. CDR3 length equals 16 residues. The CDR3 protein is CASSLLSGRRRNEQFF. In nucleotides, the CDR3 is TGTGCCAGCAGCCTCCTGAGCGGGAGGAGGAGGAATGAGCAGTTCTTC.

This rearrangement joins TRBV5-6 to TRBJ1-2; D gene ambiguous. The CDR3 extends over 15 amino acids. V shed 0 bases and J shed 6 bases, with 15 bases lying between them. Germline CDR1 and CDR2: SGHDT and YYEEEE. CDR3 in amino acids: CASSLAAVGRDGYTF. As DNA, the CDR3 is TGTGCCAGCAGCTTGGCCGCGGTAGGGAGGGATGGCTACACCTTC.

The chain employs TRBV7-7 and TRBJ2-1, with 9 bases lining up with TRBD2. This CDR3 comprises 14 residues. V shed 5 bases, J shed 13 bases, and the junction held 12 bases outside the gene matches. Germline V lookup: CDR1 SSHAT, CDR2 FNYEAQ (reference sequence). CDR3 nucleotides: TGTGCCAGCAGCGTCGGGGGTAGCGGGGGCTCTCAGTTCTTC. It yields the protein CASSVGGSGGSQFF.